This record concerns one T cell receptor (beta chain) sequence. Data came from immunoSEQ multiplex PCR; TCRdb stores just in-frame clones and leaves some out. The sample contains about 130,000 clones, 80% to 95% of which appear only once. Germline V gene data show CDR1 as LNHDA and CDR2 as SQIVND (reference sequence). This CDR3 has 18 amino acids. V shed 4 bases and J shed 0 bases, with 21 bases lying between them. These data belong to a study of control samples from healthy donors and cancer patients. The receptor was isolated from a middle-aged man in good health. Sequencing used blood. The chain couples TRBV19 to TRBJ1-2, with D possibly being TRBD1 (5 bases). The CDR3 bases are TGTGCCAGTAGTACCGTCGGTGGGGCCGGGGCCGCTAACTATGGCTACACCTTC. It specifies CASSTVGGAGAANYGYTF.